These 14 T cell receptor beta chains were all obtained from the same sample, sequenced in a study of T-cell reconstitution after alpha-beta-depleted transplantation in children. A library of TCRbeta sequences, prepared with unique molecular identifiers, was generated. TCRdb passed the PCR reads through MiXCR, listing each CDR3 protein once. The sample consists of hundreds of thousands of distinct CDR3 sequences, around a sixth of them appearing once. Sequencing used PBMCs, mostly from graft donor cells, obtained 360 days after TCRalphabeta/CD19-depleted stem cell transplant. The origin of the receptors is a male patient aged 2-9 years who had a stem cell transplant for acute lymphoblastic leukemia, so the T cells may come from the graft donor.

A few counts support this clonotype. The CDR3 nucleotides read TGCAGTGCGTCCGTAGGGGTCGTGAACACTGAAGCTTTCTTT. It encodes CSASVGVVNTEAFF. The chain joins TRBV20-1 to TRBJ1-1; a possible D gene is TRBD1 (5 bases). This CDR3 is 14 amino acids long. Trimming took 6 bases from V and 0 from J, leaving 14 bases between them. Looked up from germline, CDR1 is DFQATT and CDR2 is SNEGSKA (reference sequence).

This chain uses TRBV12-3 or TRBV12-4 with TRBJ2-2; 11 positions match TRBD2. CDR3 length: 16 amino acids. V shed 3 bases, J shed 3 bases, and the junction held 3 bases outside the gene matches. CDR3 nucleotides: TGTGCCAGCAGTTTGTCACTAGCGGGAGACACCGGGGAGCTGTTTTTT. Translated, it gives CASSLSLAGDTGELFF.

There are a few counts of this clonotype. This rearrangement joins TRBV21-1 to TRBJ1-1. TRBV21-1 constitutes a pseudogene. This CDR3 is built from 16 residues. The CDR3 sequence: CASSAWTDLWDTEAFF. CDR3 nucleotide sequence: TGTGCCAGCAGCGCGTGGACGGACCTATGGGACACTGAAGCTTTCTTT.

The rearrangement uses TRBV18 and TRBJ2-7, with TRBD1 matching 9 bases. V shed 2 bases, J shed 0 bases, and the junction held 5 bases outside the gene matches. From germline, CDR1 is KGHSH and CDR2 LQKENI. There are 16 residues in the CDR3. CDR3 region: CASSPMGQGISYEQYF. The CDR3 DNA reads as TGTGCCAGCTCACCAATGGGACAGGGAATCTCCTACGAGCAGTACTTC. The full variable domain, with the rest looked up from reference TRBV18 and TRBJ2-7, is NAGVMQNPRHLVRRRGQEARLRCSPMKGHSHVYWYRQLPEEGLKFMVYLQKENIIDESGMPKERFSAEFPKEGPSILRIQQVVRGDSAAYFCASSPMGQGISYEQYFGPGTRLTVT.

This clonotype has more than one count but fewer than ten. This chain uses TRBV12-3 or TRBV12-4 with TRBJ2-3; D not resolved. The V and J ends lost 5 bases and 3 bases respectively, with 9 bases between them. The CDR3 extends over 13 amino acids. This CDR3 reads CASSGSRTDTQYF. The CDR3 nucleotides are TGTGCCAGCAGTGGATCTAGAACAGATACGCAGTATTTT.

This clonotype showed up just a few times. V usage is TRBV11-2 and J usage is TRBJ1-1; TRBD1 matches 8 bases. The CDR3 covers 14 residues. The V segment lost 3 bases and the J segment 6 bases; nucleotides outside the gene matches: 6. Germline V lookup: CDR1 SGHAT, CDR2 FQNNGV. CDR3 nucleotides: TGTGCCAGCAGCTTCTCTCAGGGGGCCCCTGAAGCTTTCTTT. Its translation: CASSFSQGAPEAFF.

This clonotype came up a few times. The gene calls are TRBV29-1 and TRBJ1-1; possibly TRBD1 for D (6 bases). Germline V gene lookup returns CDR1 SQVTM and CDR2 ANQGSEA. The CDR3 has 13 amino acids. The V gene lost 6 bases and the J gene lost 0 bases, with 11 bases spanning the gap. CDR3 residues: CSVEGEVNTEAFF. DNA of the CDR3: TGCAGCGTAGAGGGGGAAGTGAACACTGAAGCTTTCTTT.

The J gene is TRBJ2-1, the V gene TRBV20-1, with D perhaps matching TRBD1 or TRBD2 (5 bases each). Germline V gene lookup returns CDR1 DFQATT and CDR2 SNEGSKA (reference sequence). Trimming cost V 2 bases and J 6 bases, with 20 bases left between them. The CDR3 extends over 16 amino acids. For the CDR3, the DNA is TGCAGTGCTAGAAACTGGTCAGGGACCTTTGGCAATGAGCAGTTCTTC. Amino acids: CSARNWSGTFGNEQFF.

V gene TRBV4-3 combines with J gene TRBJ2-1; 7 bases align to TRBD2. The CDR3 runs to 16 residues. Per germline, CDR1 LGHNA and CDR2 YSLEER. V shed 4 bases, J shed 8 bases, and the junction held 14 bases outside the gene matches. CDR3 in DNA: TGCGCCAGCAGCCTCCTGGGAGCGGGGAGCATCGATGAGCAGTTCTTC. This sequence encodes CASSLLGAGSIDEQFF.

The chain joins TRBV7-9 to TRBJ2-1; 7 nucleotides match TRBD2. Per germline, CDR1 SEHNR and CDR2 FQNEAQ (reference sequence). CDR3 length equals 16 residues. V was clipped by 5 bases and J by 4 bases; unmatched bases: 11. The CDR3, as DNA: TGTGCCAGCAGCCCACCGGGGAGGGGAATTTACAATGAGCAGTTCTTC. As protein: CASSPPGRGIYNEQFF.

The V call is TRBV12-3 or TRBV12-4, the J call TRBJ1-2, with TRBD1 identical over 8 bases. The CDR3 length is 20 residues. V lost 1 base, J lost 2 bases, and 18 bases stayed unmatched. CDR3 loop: CASSLDLARTGNYRNYGYTF. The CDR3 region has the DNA TGTGCCAGCAGTTTAGATTTGGCCAGGACAGGGAATTACCGGAACTATGGCTACACCTTC.

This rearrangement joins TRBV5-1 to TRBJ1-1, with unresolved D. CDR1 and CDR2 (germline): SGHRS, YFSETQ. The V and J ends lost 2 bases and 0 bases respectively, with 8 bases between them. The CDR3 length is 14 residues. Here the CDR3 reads CASSFGQMNTEAFF. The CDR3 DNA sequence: TGCGCCAGCAGCTTCGGCCAGATGAACACTGAAGCTTTCTTT.

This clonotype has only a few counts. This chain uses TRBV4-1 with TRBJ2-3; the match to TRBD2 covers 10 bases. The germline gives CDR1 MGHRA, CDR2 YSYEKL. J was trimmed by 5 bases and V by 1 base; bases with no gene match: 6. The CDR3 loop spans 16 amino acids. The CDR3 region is CASSQALAGDIDTQYF. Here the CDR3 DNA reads TGCGCCAGCAGCCAAGCTCTAGCGGGGGATATAGATACGCAGTATTTT.

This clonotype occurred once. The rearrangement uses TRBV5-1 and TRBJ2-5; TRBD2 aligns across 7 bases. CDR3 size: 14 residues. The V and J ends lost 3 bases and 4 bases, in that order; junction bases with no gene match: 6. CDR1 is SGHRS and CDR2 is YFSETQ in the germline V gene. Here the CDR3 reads CASSYAGVGETQYF. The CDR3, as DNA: TGCGCCAGCAGCTACGCGGGAGTAGGAGAGACCCAGTACTTC. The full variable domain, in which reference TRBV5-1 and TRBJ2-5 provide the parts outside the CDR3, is KAGVTQTPRYLIKTRGQQVTLSCSPISGHRSVSWYQQTPGQGLQFLFEYFSETQRNKGNFPGRFSGRQFSNSRSEMNVSTLELGDSALYLCASSYAGVGETQYFGPGTRLLVL.